The rows below give T cell receptor beta chains drawn from one sample of a study of blood T cells in healthy people across ages. In TCRdb, the 5' RACE reads were re-called with MiXCR into one record per CDR3 protein. The sample lists 1.5 million to 2 million distinct CDR3 sequences; 49% were seen once. Sequenced input: blood. The source of these receptors is a woman in her 40s in good health. CDR3s include the opening cysteine and the closing phenylalanine or tryptophan. Each record gives: clone size, D gene, V gene, J gene, CDR3 protein, CDR3 DNA. D genes are given only for firm matches. Size is omitted from some rows. Given values are once, few, many or a class for expanded clones.

clone_size: once; d_call: TRBD1; v_call: TRBV24-1; j_call: TRBJ2-5; cdr3_aa: CATSVPGQGHKETQYF; cdr3_nt: TGTGCCACCAGTGTTCCGGGACAGGGTCATAAGGAGACCCAGTACTTC
clone_size: -; d_call: TRBD2; v_call: TRBV4-3; j_call: TRBJ2-7; cdr3_aa: CASSQGGGNYEQYF; cdr3_nt: TGCGCCAGCAGCCAAGGGGGAGGGAATTACGAGCAGTACTTC
clone_size: once; d_call: TRBD1; v_call: TRBV27; j_call: TRBJ2-7; cdr3_aa: CASSRRGRDEQYF; cdr3_nt: TGTGCCAGCTCGCGCAGGGGGCGGGACGAGCAGTACTTC
clone_size: -; d_call: -; v_call: TRBV20-1; j_call: TRBJ2-1; cdr3_aa: CSASTNYNEQFF; cdr3_nt: TGCAGTGCTAGCACGAATTACAATGAGCAGTTCTTC
clone_size: -; d_call: -; v_call: TRBV7-9; j_call: TRBJ2-7; cdr3_aa: CASTREGCERYF; cdr3_nt: TGTGCCAGCACCAGAGAGGGATGCGAGCGGTACTTC
clone_size: -; d_call: TRBD2; v_call: TRBV12-3/TRBV12-4; j_call: TRBJ2-5; cdr3_aa: CASSLFQGGETQYF; cdr3_nt: TGTGCCAGCAGTTTATTCCAGGGAGGGGAGACCCAGTACTTC
clone_size: -; d_call: TRBD1; v_call: TRBV5-1; j_call: TRBJ2-7; cdr3_aa: CASSPSPGTGSHEQYF; cdr3_nt: TGCGCCAGCAGCCCCTCCCCCGGGACAGGGAGTCACGAGCAGTACTTC
clone_size: -; d_call: -; v_call: TRBV11-2; j_call: TRBJ2-7; cdr3_aa: CASSHLQIDEQYF; cdr3_nt: TGTGCCAGCAGCCATTTACAAATAGACGAGCAGTACTTC
clone_size: -; d_call: TRBD2; v_call: TRBV7-6; j_call: TRBJ2-3; cdr3_aa: CASSPSGGARTDTQYF; cdr3_nt: TGTGCCAGCAGCCCCAGCGGGGGGGCCAGGACAGATACGCAGTATTTT
clone_size: -; d_call: -; v_call: TRBV6-1; j_call: TRBJ2-7; cdr3_aa: CASSVLSLTYEQYF; cdr3_nt: TGTGCCAGCAGTGTTCTTTCTTTAACCTACGAGCAGTACTTC
clone_size: -; d_call: TRBD2; v_call: TRBV28; j_call: TRBJ2-5; cdr3_aa: CASSSGLARFQEETQYF; cdr3_nt: TGTGCCAGCAGTTCGGGACTAGCGAGGTTTCAGGAGGAGACCCAGTACTTC
clone_size: few; d_call: -; v_call: TRBV5-1; j_call: TRBJ2-1; cdr3_aa: CASSPRGRGRVNEQFF; cdr3_nt: TGCGCCAGCAGCCCAAGGGGGCGGGGTCGGGTCAATGAGCAGTTCTTC
clone_size: -; d_call: TRBD2; v_call: TRBV4-1; j_call: TRBJ2-5; cdr3_aa: CASSQLAGAGQETQYF; cdr3_nt: TGCGCCAGCAGCCAACTAGCGGGGGCGGGACAAGAGACCCAGTACTTC
clone_size: -; d_call: -; v_call: TRBV2; j_call: TRBJ1-2; cdr3_aa: CASSAAGITRGYTF; cdr3_nt: TGTGCCAGCAGTGCAGCGGGCATCACTCGTGGCTACACCTTC
clone_size: -; d_call: -; v_call: TRBV28; j_call: TRBJ2-7; cdr3_aa: CASKSSTGRRTYEQYF; cdr3_nt: TGTGCCAGCAAAAGTAGTACTGGGCGTCGGACCTACGAGCAGTACTTC
clone_size: -; d_call: TRBD2; v_call: TRBV27; j_call: TRBJ2-7; cdr3_aa: CASSLKPASGGIIYEQYF; cdr3_nt: TGTGCCAGCAGTTTAAAGCCCGCTAGCGGGGGAATCATTTACGAGCAGTACTTC
clone_size: -; d_call: TRBD2; v_call: TRBV13; j_call: TRBJ2-7; cdr3_aa: CASSKTGGTYEQYF; cdr3_nt: TGTGCCAGCAGCAAGACGGGAGGGACCTACGAGCAGTACTTC
clone_size: few; d_call: -; v_call: TRBV25-1; j_call: TRBJ2-7; cdr3_aa: CATGTGAYEQYF; cdr3_nt: TGTGCCACCGGGACTGGGGCCTACGAGCAGTACTTC
clone_size: -; d_call: TRBD2; v_call: TRBV7-2; j_call: TRBJ2-5; cdr3_aa: CASSAGLQRLAGLKETQYF; cdr3_nt: TGTGCCAGCAGCGCAGGGCTTCAGCGTCTAGCGGGGTTAAAAGAGACCCAGTACTTC
clone_size: -; d_call: TRBD1; v_call: TRBV25-1; j_call: TRBJ2-6; cdr3_aa: CASKGAGGPSGANVLTF; cdr3_nt: TGTGCCAGCAAGGGGGCAGGGGGTCCCTCTGGGGCCAACGTCCTGACTTTC
clone_size: few; d_call: TRBD2; v_call: TRBV12-3/TRBV12-4; j_call: TRBJ2-3; cdr3_aa: CASTIAGGPTDTQYF; cdr3_nt: TGTGCCAGCACTATAGCGGGGGGGCCTACAGATACGCAGTATTTT
clone_size: -; d_call: TRBD1; v_call: TRBV4-1; j_call: TRBJ1-5; cdr3_aa: CASSQLAGTANQPQHF; cdr3_nt: TGCGCCAGCAGCCAATTAGCCGGGACAGCGAATCAGCCCCAGCATTTT
clone_size: -; d_call: -; v_call: TRBV2; j_call: TRBJ1-5; cdr3_aa: CASSEINSNQPQHF; cdr3_nt: TGTGCCAGCAGTGAAATCAATAGCAATCAGCCCCAGCATTTT
clone_size: few; d_call: TRBD2; v_call: TRBV3-1; j_call: TRBJ2-1; cdr3_aa: CASETAGGHVEQFF; cdr3_nt: TGTGCCTCCGAAACAGCGGGGGGGCATGTTGAGCAGTTCTTC
clone_size: few; d_call: -; v_call: TRBV14; j_call: TRBJ2-1; cdr3_aa: CASSQAAGGPYNEQFF; cdr3_nt: TGTGCCAGCAGCCAAGCAGCCGGGGGTCCCTACAATGAGCAGTTCTTC
clone_size: -; d_call: -; v_call: TRBV5-1; j_call: TRBJ2-7; cdr3_aa: CASQSRGTDYEQYF; cdr3_nt: TGCGCCAGCCAATCCCGGGGAACCGACTACGAGCAGTACTTC
clone_size: -; d_call: TRBD2; v_call: TRBV20-1; j_call: TRBJ2-7; cdr3_aa: CSARDASGGYEQYF; cdr3_nt: TGCAGTGCTAGAGATGCTAGCGGGGGGTACGAGCAGTACTTC
clone_size: few; d_call: -; v_call: TRBV27; j_call: TRBJ2-7; cdr3_aa: CASSLFRGTPYEQYF; cdr3_nt: TGTGCCAGCAGTTTATTTCGGGGGACACCCTACGAGCAGTACTTC
clone_size: -; d_call: -; v_call: TRBV5-1; j_call: TRBJ1-6; cdr3_aa: CASSDSGTPNYNSPLHF; cdr3_nt: TGCGCCAGCAGCGATTCCGGGACACCTAACTATAATTCACCCCTCCACTTT
clone_size: few; d_call: TRBD1; v_call: TRBV7-9; j_call: TRBJ1-6; cdr3_aa: CASSRDRGIDPLHF; cdr3_nt: TGTGCCAGCAGCCGGGACAGAGGGATAGATCCCCTCCACTTT
clone_size: -; d_call: -; v_call: TRBV20-1; j_call: TRBJ1-2; cdr3_aa: CSAIEPGRLHLGYTF; cdr3_nt: TGCAGTGCTATTGAACCGGGACGGCTCCATCTCGGCTACACCTTC
clone_size: -; d_call: -; v_call: TRBV7-3; j_call: TRBJ1-2; cdr3_aa: CASSSTGQSGYTF; cdr3_nt: TGTGCCAGCAGCTCCACCGGACAGTCCGGCTACACCTTC